This T cell receptor (beta chain) was identified during a study of PD-1 blockade in classical Hodgkin lymphoma. The assay was immunoSEQ multiplex PCR, and TCRdb's table has in-frame clones only and misses some. The table has about 11,000 clones, around 76% seen once. In every patient, relapse followed autologous stem cell transplantation, while exposure to brentuximab vedotin differed. V was shortened by 5 bases and J by 0 bases, with 6 bases between the two germline ends. The CDR3 loop spans 13 amino acids. Germline CDR1 and CDR2: SEHNR and FQNEAQ (reference sequence). This sample comprised peripheral blood mononuclear cells (PBMCs), obtained at baseline. V is TRBV7-9 and J is TRBJ2-3, with D unresolved. The sequence was obtained from a human donor with classical Hodgkin lymphoma. CDR3 amino acids: CASSTGSTDTQYF. In nucleotides, the CDR3 is TGTGCCAGCAGCACGGGTAGCACAGATACGCAGTATTTT. The variable domain in full, completed from reference TRBV7-9 and TRBJ2-3, reads DTGVSQNPRHKITKRGQNVTFRCDPISEHNRLYWYRQTLGQGPEFLTYFQNEAQLEKSRLLSDRFSAERPKGSFSTLEIQRTEQGDSAMYLCASSTGSTDTQYFGPGTRLTVL.